Each of the 28 T cell receptor beta chains below was sequenced from the same sample in a study of cytomegalovirus exposure and HLA in healthy donors. The PCR made use of 60 Vbeta and 13 Jbeta primers. Measured with immunoSEQ multiplex PCR; TCRdb has only the in-frame clones, and not every one. Here the sample spans about 130,000 clones, around three quarters being singletons. The specimen was PBMCs. The receptors here all came from a young man in good health and CMV-seropositive.

This rearrangement joins TRBV18 to TRBJ1-5, with TRBD1 as a possible D gene (6 bases). The CDR3 length is 15 residues. V shed 3 bases and J shed 4 bases, with 13 bases lying between them. CDR1 and CDR2 from the germline V gene are KGHSH and LQKENI. The CDR3 region is CASSPTDRLNQPQHF. DNA of the CDR3: TGTGCCAGCTCACCCACCGACAGGTTGAATCAGCCCCAGCATTTT. The whole variable domain, remainder taken from reference TRBV18 and TRBJ1-5, is NAGVMQNPRHLVRRRGQEARLRCSPMKGHSHVYWYRQLPEEGLKFMVYLQKENIIDESGMPKERFSAEFPKEGPSILRIQQVVRGDSAAYFCASSPTDRLNQPQHFGDGTRLSIL.

The rearrangement links TRBV5-6 to TRBJ1-4; 9 nucleotides match TRBD1. V dropped 3 bases and J dropped 7; count of bases not matched to a gene: 7. This CDR3 region has 15 residues. Germline-derived CDR1 and CDR2 are SGHDT and YYEEEE. The CDR3 spells CASSSPGQGLEKLFF. For the CDR3, the DNA is TGTGCCAGCAGCTCCCCGGGACAGGGACTTGAAAAACTGTTTTTT.

The chain combines TRBV11-2 with TRBJ2-3; maybe TRBD1 (5 bases). Germline V lookup: CDR1 SGHAT, CDR2 FQNNGV. This CDR3 contains 15 residues. V lost 2 bases, J lost 5 bases, and 14 bases lay in between. In nucleotides, the CDR3 is TGTGCCAGCAGCTTATGGTCCAGGGATGTAGATACGCAGTATTTT. It translates to CASSLWSRDVDTQYF.

The chain employs TRBV27 and TRBJ1-1; 7 bases fit TRBD1. With 6 bases clipped from V and 1 base from J, the junction kept 11 bases outside the gene matches. Germline loops: CDR1 MNHEY, CDR2 SMNVEV (reference sequence). The CDR3 is made up of 16 amino acids. As DNA, the CDR3 is TGTGCCAGCAGGCCTTTGTACAGGGGTAAGAACACTGAAGCTTTCTTT. It yields the protein CASRPLYRGKNTEAFF.

This chain joins TRBV5-1 and TRBJ2-3; tentatively, D is TRBD2 (5 bases). The germline V gene encodes CDR1 SGHRS and CDR2 YFSETQ. V was pared by 0 bases and J by 5 bases, with 7 bases between. The CDR3 covers 13 residues. CDR3 sequence (DNA): TGCGCCAGCAGCTTGGTGGGAGAAGATACGCAGTATTTT. Amino acids: CASSLVGEDTQYF. Full variable domain (outside the CDR3, taken from reference TRBV5-1 and TRBJ2-3): KAGVTQTPRYLIKTRGQQVTLSCSPISGHRSVSWYQQTPGQGLQFLFEYFSETQRNKGNFPGRFSGRQFSNSRSEMNVSTLELGDSALYLCASSLVGEDTQYFGPGTRLTVL.

This chain connects TRBV5-6 to TRBJ1-1; 8 bases agree with TRBD1. The ends lost 0 bases at V and 6 bases at J; junction bases unmatched: 4. The CDR3 runs to 14 residues. Germline loops: CDR1 SGHDT, CDR2 YYEEEE. This CDR3 is CASSLGTGTPEAFF. CDR3 bases: TGTGCCAGCAGCTTGGGGACAGGGACTCCTGAAGCTTTCTTT.

The chain is built from TRBV30 and TRBJ1-2, with 12 bases aligning to TRBD1. CDR3 length equals 14 residues. Germline trimming cut 4 bases from V and 7 bases from J; bases unmatched to any gene: 7. Germline CDR1 GTSNPN, CDR2 SVGIG (reference sequence). CDR3 sequence: CAWTAGQGAGGYTF. DNA of the CDR3: TGTGCCTGGACCGCGGGACAGGGGGCAGGTGGCTACACCTTC. Full variable domain (outside the CDR3, taken from reference TRBV30 and TRBJ1-2): SQTIHQWPATLVQPVGSPLSLECTVEGTSNPNLYWYRQAAGRGLQLLFYSVGIGQISSEVPQNLSASRPQDRQFILSSKKLLLSDSGFYLCAWTAGQGAGGYTFGSGTRLTVV.

In its sample, this clone was seen once. This chain connects TRBV6-5 to TRBJ2-6, with D possibly being TRBD1 (6 bases). The V end lost 5 bases, the J end lost 0 bases, and 8 bases lay between the germline ends. The germline gives CDR1 MNHEY, CDR2 SVGAGI. The CDR3 spans 15 residues. The CDR3 loop is CASSTGISGANVLTF. Written as DNA, the CDR3 is TGTGCCAGCAGTACAGGGATCTCTGGGGCCAACGTCCTGACTTTC.

The chain couples TRBV5-1 to TRBJ1-2, with a weak D call TRBD1 (5 bases). V was clipped by 4 bases and J by 0 bases, with 16 bases between them. CDR1 SGHRS and CDR2 YFSETQ come from the germline V gene. The CDR3 loop spans 16 amino acids. The CDR3 sequence is CASSPGPKGPNYGYTF. In DNA form, the CDR3 reads TGCGCCAGCAGCCCAGGACCGAAGGGGCCTAACTATGGCTACACCTTC.

This chain joins TRBV19 and TRBJ1-6, with 11 nucleotides matching TRBD1. The CDR3 totals 15 residues. J lost 10 bases, V lost 5 bases, and 7 bases had no gene match. Germline V gives CDR1 LNHDA, CDR2 SQIVND (reference sequence). DNA of the CDR3: TGTGCCAGTAGTCCCCAGGACAGGGGGCAATCACCCCTCCACTTT. Protein: CASSPQDRGQSPLHF.

J is TRBJ2-6 and V is TRBV7-3; D may be TRBD1 (6 bases). Trimming took off 6 bases at V and 0 bases at J, with 18 bases between the two ends. The CDR3 sequence is 18 residues long. Germline CDR1 is SGHTA and CDR2 is FQGTGA. CDR3 DNA: TGTGCCAGCAGTTCCATCCCGGGACAAATCTCTGGGGCCAACGTCCTGACTTTC. Translating gives CASSSIPGQISGANVLTF.

This chain joins TRBV6-6 and TRBJ1-1, with 7 bases aligning to TRBD1. V dropped 2 bases and J dropped 2; count of bases not matched to a gene: 2. This CDR3 spans 14 amino acids. The germline V gene has CDR1 MNHNY and CDR2 SVGAGI (reference sequence). The CDR3 sequence is CASSYRGRNTEAFF. DNA for the CDR3: TGTGCCAGCAGTTACAGGGGGCGTAACACTGAAGCTTTCTTT.

This sequence joins TRBV19 and TRBJ2-2; D is unresolved. The V end lost 3 bases, the J end lost 4 bases, and 12 bases lay between the germline ends. The CDR3 runs to 15 residues. Germline-derived CDR1 and CDR2 are LNHDA and SQIVND (reference sequence). The CDR3 coding sequence is TGTGCCAGTAGTATCCCGGTCCCGGGCACCGGGGAGCTGTTTTTT. Translated: CASSIPVPGTGELFF.

The V gene is TRBV4-2, the J gene TRBJ2-3, with 9 bases matching TRBD2. Germline-derived CDR1 and CDR2 are LGHNA and YNFKEQ. CDR3 length: 17 amino acids. V shed 4 bases, J shed 5 bases, and the junction held 13 bases outside the gene matches. CDR3 sequence (DNA): TGTGCCAGCAGCCGGTGGGGCGGGGGGGACGAGGGAGATACGCAGTATTTT. Its translation is CASSRWGGGDEGDTQYF.

The chain combines TRBV19 with TRBJ2-5; 14 nucleotides agree with TRBD2. V shed 5 bases, J shed 7 bases, and the junction held 9 bases outside the gene matches. This CDR3 has 16 amino acids. Germline values: CDR1 LNHDA, CDR2 SQIVND (reference sequence). The CDR3 DNA reads as TGTGCCAGTAGTCCCCGGACTAGCGGGGGGCCGGGGACCCAGTACTTC. Its translation: CASSPRTSGGPGTQYF.

The chain couples TRBV5-1 to TRBJ2-1; 9 nucleotides match TRBD1. Germline V gene lookup returns CDR1 SGHRS and CDR2 YFSETQ. The CDR3 is made up of 13 amino acids. V was clipped by 2 bases and J by 8 bases; unmatched bases: 2. Written as DNA, the CDR3 is TGCGCCAGCAGCTTTACAGGGGGCTATGAGCAGTTCTTC. Residues: CASSFTGGYEQFF.

The V call is TRBV6-1, the J call TRBJ1-2; 10 bases align to TRBD1. Losses at the gene ends were 6 bases for V and 7 bases for J; bases not matched to a gene: 8. Germline CDR1 reads MNHNS; CDR2 reads SASEGT. The CDR3 consists of 14 residues. The DNA for the CDR3 is TGTGCCAGCAGAGGACAGGGGGTCCACTTTGGCTACACCTTC. Translated: CASRGQGVHFGYTF.

The chain employs TRBV5-4 and TRBJ1-4; a weak D match, TRBD1 (6 bases). Germline values: CDR1 SGHNT, CDR2 YYREEE (reference sequence). Trimming took off 3 bases at V and 3 bases at J, with 9 bases between the two ends. CDR3 size: 14 residues. As DNA, the CDR3 is TGTGCCAGCAGCTCCAGGGGCGCTAATGAAAAACTGTTTTTT. Translation: CASSSRGANEKLFF.

This rearrangement joins TRBV6-6 to TRBJ2-5; D may be TRBD2 (5 bases). Germline V gene data show CDR1 as MNHNY and CDR2 as SVGAGI (reference sequence). V lost 8 bases to trimming and J lost 2 bases, with 18 bases between them. The CDR3 has 15 residues. CDR3 nucleotides: TGTGCCAGCGACGGTACGACGGGGTCGCAAGAGACCCAGTACTTC. It is translated as CASDGTTGSQETQYF.

The rearrangement uses TRBV27 and TRBJ2-7, with 8 bases lining up with TRBD1. Germline V gives CDR1 MNHEY, CDR2 SMNVEV (reference sequence). CDR3 length: 14 amino acids. The V and J ends lost 6 bases and 7 bases, in that order; junction bases with no gene match: 11. The CDR3 spells CASSLDRALREQYF. In nucleotides, the CDR3 is TGTGCCAGCAGCCTGGACAGGGCTCTACGAGAGCAGTACTTC.

The chain links TRBV2 to TRBJ2-3, with 9 bases aligning to TRBD1. Germline trimming cut 9 bases from V and 0 bases from J; bases unmatched to any gene: 7. The length of the CDR3 is 15 residues. Germline lookup yields CDR1 SNHLY and CDR2 FYNNEI. The CDR3 spells CASSQDRGSTDTQYF. The CDR3 DNA sequence: TGTGCCAGTTCACAGGACAGGGGCAGCACAGATACGCAGTATTTT. The complete variable domain, with remaining parts taken from reference TRBV2 and TRBJ2-3, reads EPEVTQTPSHQVTQMGQEVILRCVPISNHLYFYWYRQILGQKVEFLVSFYNNEISEKSEIFDDQFSVERPDGSNFTLKIRSTKLEDSAMYFCASSQDRGSTDTQYFGPGTRLTVL.

This chain joins TRBV19 and TRBJ1-1; 7 nucleotides match TRBD1. CDR1 and CDR2 (germline): LNHDA, SQIVND (reference sequence). The CDR3 has 13 amino acids. V was clipped by 9 bases and J by 6 bases; unmatched bases: 10. The CDR3 DNA sequence: TGTGCCAGCAACCGACAGGGTGGAGCTGAAGCTTTCTTT. It yields the protein CASNRQGGAEAFF.

V usage is TRBV2 and J usage is TRBJ2-1, with 9 bases matching TRBD2. J gave up 8 bases and V 7 bases, and 18 bases lay outside the gene matches. The germline V gene encodes CDR1 SNHLY and CDR2 FYNNEI. The CDR3 consists of 17 residues. CDR3 in amino acids: CASKEESGGPILDEQFF. As DNA, the CDR3 is TGTGCCAGCAAAGAGGAAAGCGGGGGGCCGATCCTCGATGAGCAGTTCTTC. The variable domain in full, completed from reference TRBV2 and TRBJ2-1, reads EPEVTQTPSHQVTQMGQEVILRCVPISNHLYFYWYRQILGQKVEFLVSFYNNEISEKSEIFDDQFSVERPDGSNFTLKIRSTKLEDSAMYFCASKEESGGPILDEQFFGPGTRLTVL.

The rearrangement links TRBV19 to TRBJ1-5, with a weak D call TRBD1 (5 bases). Between the trimmed V and J ends, which lost 4 bases and 2 bases, there was a span of 15 bases. The length of the CDR3 is 16 residues. Germline V gene sequence: CDR1 LNHDA, CDR2 SQIVND (reference sequence). The CDR3 DNA reads as TGTGCCAGTAGTAGAGCTACTCCGGGGGGCAATCAGCCCCAGCATTTT. The encoded protein is CASSRATPGGNQPQHF.

The chain is built from TRBV7-2 and TRBJ1-1; maybe TRBD1 (6 bases). Trimming removed 5 bases at V and 1 base at J, with 11 bases between. This CDR3 spans 14 amino acids. Germline loops: CDR1 SGHTA, CDR2 FQGNSA. DNA for the CDR3: TGTGCCAGCAGCCCTAACAGGGCGAACACTGAAGCTTTCTTT. Its translation is CASSPNRANTEAFF.

This clone has a handful of counts. CDR3 bases: TGTGCCAGCAGCTTAGCGGCAGGCGAGTCCTACGAGCAGTACTTC. As protein: CASSLAAGESYEQYF. V and J are TRBV11-3 and TRBJ2-7; D remains ambiguous. From germline, CDR1 is SGHNT and CDR2 YENEEA. This CDR3 region has 15 residues. The V gene lost 1 base and the J gene lost 1 base, with 11 bases spanning the gap.

The chain carries TRBV6-5 and TRBJ1-2; D possibly corresponds to TRBD1 (5 bases). The CDR3 contains 14 residues. With 6 bases removed from V and 4 bases from J, the gap between germline ends came to 15 bases. Per germline, CDR1 MNHEY and CDR2 SVGAGI. As DNA, the CDR3 is TGTGCCAGCAGGGGTCAGCAGGGTCCCTATGGCTACACCTTC. It specifies CASRGQQGPYGYTF.

The gene calls are TRBV7-2 and TRBJ2-1, with D possibly TRBD1 on 6 matching bases. Deletions cut 6 bases from V and 8 bases from J, with 14 bases between. Per the germline V gene, CDR1 is SGHTA and CDR2 is FQGNSA. The CDR3 totals 13 residues. This CDR3 is CASRSTGTHEQFF. The CDR3 DNA is TGTGCCAGCAGGTCCACAGGGACCCATGAGCAGTTCTTC.